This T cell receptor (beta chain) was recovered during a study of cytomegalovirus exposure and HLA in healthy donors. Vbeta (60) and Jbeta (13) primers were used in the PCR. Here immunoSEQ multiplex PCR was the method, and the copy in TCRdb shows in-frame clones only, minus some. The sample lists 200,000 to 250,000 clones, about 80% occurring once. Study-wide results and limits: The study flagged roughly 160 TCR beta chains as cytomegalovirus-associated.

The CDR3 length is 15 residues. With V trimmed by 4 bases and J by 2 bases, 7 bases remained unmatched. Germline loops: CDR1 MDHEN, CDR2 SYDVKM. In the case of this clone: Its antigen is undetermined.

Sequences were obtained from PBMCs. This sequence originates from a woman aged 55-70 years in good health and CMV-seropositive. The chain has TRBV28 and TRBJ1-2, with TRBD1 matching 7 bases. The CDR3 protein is CASSSGQKKNYGYTF. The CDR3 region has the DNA TGTGCCAGCAGTTCGGGACAGAAAAAAAACTATGGCTACACCTTC.